This T cell receptor beta chain was captured by sequencing in a study of OX40 agonist ivuxolimab in advanced cancers. In the study overall: With a range of roughly 20 to 80, age averaged approximately 55 years, and about 83% were male.

This clone was counted a few times. What it binds is not known. Whole-study findings and limits: The study observed clonal expansion of CD4+ and CD8+ blood T cells by week 6 at 0.1 to 3.0 mg/kg.

Some clones are missing from TCRdb's copy, which holds only in-frame ones; the method was immunoSEQ multiplex PCR. Of over 15,000 clones in the sample, roughly nine tenths were seen once. The germline CDR1 and CDR2 sequences are SGHRS and YFSETQ. V lost 7 bases and J lost 2, with 20 bases in between. The length of the CDR3 is 16 residues. The TCR originated in an adult with an advanced solid tumor such as melanoma, head and neck, liver or kidney cancer. The sequenced sample was CD4+ or CD8+ T cells sorted from blood, obtained in a trial of the OX40 agonist ivuxolimab. The J gene is TRBJ2-3, the V gene TRBV5-1; the D gene is possibly TRBD2 (6 bases). The DNA of the CDR3 is TGCGCCAGCGGCCACTCCGGGAGAGGGTACACAGATACGCAGTATTTT. This encodes CASGHSGRGYTDTQYF.